These T cell receptor beta chains were read from a single sample in a study of T-cell memory formation after mild COVID-19. TCRdb fed the 5' RACE reads into MiXCR, producing one record per CDR3 protein. Here the sample spans 6,000 or so distinct CDR3 sequences, 20% being singletons. Source material: PBMCs or a T cell subset sorted from them (not recorded which). The receptors derive from an adult woman who had mild COVID-19 (a few samples of this study predate the infection). Cell type and time point are not known. The CDR3 runs from the conserved cysteine through the conserved F or W. The D gene is left open where the match is weak. The listing skips clone size in some rows; elsewhere it reads once, few, many or a size class.

TRBJ2-1 TRBV24-1 TRBD2 many TGTGCCACCAGTGGCCAGACTAGCGGGGGGGCAATAGCTGACAATGAGCAGTTCTTC CATSGQTSGGAIADNEQFF
TRBJ1-2 TRBV29-1 TRBD1 medium-sized TGCAGCGTTGAAGACAAGGGGGCCTACTATGGCTACACCTTC CSVEDKGAYYGYTF
TRBJ2-3 TRBV4-1 . . TGCGCCAGCAGCCAAGTGGGCACAGATACGCAGTATTTT CASSQVGTDTQYF
TRBJ2-2 TRBV7-3 . many TGTGCCAGCAGCTTAATTGGTCAGGTGAACACCGGGGAGCTGTTTTTT CASSLIGQVNTGELFF
TRBJ1-5 TRBV7-2 . medium-sized TGTGCCAGCAGCCTGGTCTGGAATAGCAATCAGCCCCAGCATTTT CASSLVWNSNQPQHF
TRBJ2-3 TRBV11-2 TRBD2 . TGTGCCAGCAGCTTAGGGACTAGCGGGGGAGATACGCAGTATTTT CASSLGTSGGDTQYF
TRBJ2-4 TRBV4-2 . many TGTGCCAGCAGCCAAGATACGCCTTTAACTAGTATAGACATTCAGTACTTC CASSQDTPLTSIDIQYF
TRBJ2-3 TRBV7-9 . many TGTGCCAGCAGGTTTGCCGGTCCGGGGAGGATGACAGATACGCAGTATTTT CASRFAGPGRMTDTQYF
TRBJ2-5 TRBV7-6 . many TGTGCCAGCAGCTTAGATGATGTTGGAGCGGACCAAGAGACCCAGTACTTC CASSLDDVGADQETQYF
TRBJ2-1 TRBV7-7 . many TGTGCTAGCAGCTTAGGACTGGGAGTAGCACCCCGAAATGAGCAGTTCTTC CASSLGLGVAPRNEQFF
TRBJ2-6 TRBV20-1 . . TGCAGTGCTAGAGAAGGCGGAGCTGGGGCCAACGTCCTGACTTTC CSAREGGAGANVLTF
TRBJ2-1 TRBV7-9 . . TGTGCCAGCTCGACGGATTTCAATGAGCAGTTCTTC CASSTDFNEQFF
TRBJ2-1 TRBV7-6 TRBD2 many TGTGCCAGCAGCTTACCACCCTGGCGGGGGGGCGGTAATCGTATACATGAGCAGTTCTTC CASSLPPWRGGGNRIHEQFF
TRBJ2-7 TRBV27 TRBD1 many TGTGCCACCGGGACAGGGCCCTACGAGCAGTACTTC CATGTGPYEQYF
TRBJ2-7 TRBV27 TRBD2 medium-sized TGTGCCAGCAGTTTATATGGACTAGACGAGCAGTACTTC CASSLYGLDEQYF
TRBJ2-4 TRBV19 . many TGTGCCAGTAGTATAGGCCCAGCCGTGTACTTC CASSIGPAVYF
TRBJ2-3 TRBV3-1 . many TGTGCCAGCAGCCCCCCCACCGCGGCAGATACGCAGTATTTT CASSPPTAADTQYF
TRBJ2-7 TRBV12-3/TRBV12-4 TRBD2 medium-sized TGTGCCAGCAGTTTGGATAGCGGGAGCCCCTCCTACGAGCAGTACTTC CASSLDSGSPSYEQYF
TRBJ2-5 TRBV12-3/TRBV12-4 . . TGTGCCAGCAGTTTAGATAGGGAGGAGTACTTC CASSLDREEYF
TRBJ2-2 TRBV15 . many TGTGCCACCAGGGGCGTTGCGAACACCGGGGAGCTGTTTTTT CATRGVANTGELFF
TRBJ2-3 TRBV18 . many TGTGCCAGCTCATCCGAAACCATGGGACCAACAGATACGCAGTATTTT CASSSETMGPTDTQYF
TRBJ2-3 TRBV7-6 . many TGTGCCAGCAGCTATAGAGGCTCCACAGATACGCAGTATTTT CASSYRGSTDTQYF
TRBJ1-1 TRBV6-6 TRBD1 many TGTGCCAGCAGACGGACAGGGGATATTGACATGAACACTGAAGCTTTCTTT CASRRTGDIDMNTEAFF